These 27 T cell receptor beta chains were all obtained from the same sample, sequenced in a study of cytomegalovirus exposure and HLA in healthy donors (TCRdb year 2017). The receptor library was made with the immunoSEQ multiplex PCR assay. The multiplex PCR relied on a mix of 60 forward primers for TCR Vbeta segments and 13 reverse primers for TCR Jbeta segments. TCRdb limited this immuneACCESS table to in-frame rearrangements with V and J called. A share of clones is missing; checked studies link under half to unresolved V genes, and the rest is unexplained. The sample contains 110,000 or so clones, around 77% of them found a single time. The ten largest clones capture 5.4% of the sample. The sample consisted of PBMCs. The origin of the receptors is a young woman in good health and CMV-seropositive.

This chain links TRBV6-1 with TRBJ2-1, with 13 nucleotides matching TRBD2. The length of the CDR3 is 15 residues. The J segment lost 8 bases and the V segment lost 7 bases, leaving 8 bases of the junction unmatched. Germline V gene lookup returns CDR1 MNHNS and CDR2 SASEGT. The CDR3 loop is CASTLLAGGPHEQFF. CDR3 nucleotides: TGTGCCAGCACCCTACTAGCGGGAGGGCCCCATGAGCAGTTCTTC.

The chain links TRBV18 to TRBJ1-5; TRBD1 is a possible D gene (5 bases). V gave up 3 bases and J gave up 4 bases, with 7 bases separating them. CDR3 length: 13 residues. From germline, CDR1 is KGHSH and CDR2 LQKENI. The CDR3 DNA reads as TGTGCCAGCTCACCCTCAGGGAATCAGCCCCAGCATTTT. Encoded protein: CASSPSGNQPQHF.

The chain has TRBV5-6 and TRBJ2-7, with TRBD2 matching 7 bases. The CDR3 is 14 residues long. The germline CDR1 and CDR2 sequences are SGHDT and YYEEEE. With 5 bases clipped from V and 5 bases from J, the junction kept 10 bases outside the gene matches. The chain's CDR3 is CASRTWGGGDEQYF. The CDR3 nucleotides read TGTGCCAGCAGGACCTGGGGGGGAGGAGACGAGCAGTACTTC.

The CDR3 spells CASSLDFRYRAFF. CDR3 bases: TGTGCCAGCAGCTTAGATTTTCGCTACCGTGCTTTCTTT. This chain joins TRBV11-3 and TRBJ1-1; no reliable D call. V lost 0 bases and J lost 11, with 13 bases in between. Per the germline V gene, CDR1 is SGHNT and CDR2 is YENEEA. This CDR3 has 13 amino acids. Full variable domain (missing parts from reference TRBV11-3 and TRBJ1-1): EAGVVQSPRYKIIEKKQPVAFWCNPISGHNTLYWYLQNLGQGPELLIRYENEEAVDDSQLPKDRFSAERLKGVDSTLKIQPAELGDSAVYLCASSLDFRYRAFFGQGTRLTVV.

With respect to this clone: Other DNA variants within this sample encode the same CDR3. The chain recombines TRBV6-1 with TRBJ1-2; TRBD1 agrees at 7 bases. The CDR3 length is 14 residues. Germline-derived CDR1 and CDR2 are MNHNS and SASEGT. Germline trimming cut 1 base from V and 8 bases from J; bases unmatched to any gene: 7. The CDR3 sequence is CASSEEAGGSGYTF. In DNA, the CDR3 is TGTGCCAGCAGTGAAGAGGCAGGGGGATCCGGCTACACCTTC.

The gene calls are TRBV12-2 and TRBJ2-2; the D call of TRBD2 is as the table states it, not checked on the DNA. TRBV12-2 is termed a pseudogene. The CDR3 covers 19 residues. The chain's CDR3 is CASRWGLAGGAVGTGELFF. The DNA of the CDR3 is TGTGCAAGTCGCTGGGGACTAGCCGGAGGGGCGGTTGGGACCGGGGAGCTGTTTTTT.

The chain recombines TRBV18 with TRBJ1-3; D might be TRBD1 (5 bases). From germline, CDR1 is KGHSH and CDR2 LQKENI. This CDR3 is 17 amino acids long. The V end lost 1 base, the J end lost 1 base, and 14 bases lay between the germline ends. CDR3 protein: CASSPRPAGESGNTIYF. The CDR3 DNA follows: TGTGCCAGCTCACCACGCCCCGCGGGGGAATCTGGAAACACCATATATTTT. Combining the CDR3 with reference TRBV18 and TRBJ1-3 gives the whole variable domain NAGVMQNPRHLVRRRGQEARLRCSPMKGHSHVYWYRQLPEEGLKFMVYLQKENIIDESGMPKERFSAEFPKEGPSILRIQQVVRGDSAAYFCASSPRPAGESGNTIYFGEGSWLTVV.

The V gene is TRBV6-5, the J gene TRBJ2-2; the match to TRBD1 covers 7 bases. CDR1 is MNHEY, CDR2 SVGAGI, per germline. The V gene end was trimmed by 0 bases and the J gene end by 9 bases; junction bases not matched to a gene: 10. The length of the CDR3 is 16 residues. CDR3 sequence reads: CASSYSSTRGNRELFF. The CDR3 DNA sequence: TGTGCCAGCAGTTACTCGAGTACCAGGGGGAACAGGGAGCTGTTTTTT.

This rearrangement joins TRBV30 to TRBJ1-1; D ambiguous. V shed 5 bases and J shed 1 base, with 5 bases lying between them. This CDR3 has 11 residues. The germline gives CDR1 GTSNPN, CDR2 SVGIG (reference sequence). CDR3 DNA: TGTGCCTGGGGAGGGAACACTGAAGCTTTCTTT. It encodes CAWGGNTEAFF.

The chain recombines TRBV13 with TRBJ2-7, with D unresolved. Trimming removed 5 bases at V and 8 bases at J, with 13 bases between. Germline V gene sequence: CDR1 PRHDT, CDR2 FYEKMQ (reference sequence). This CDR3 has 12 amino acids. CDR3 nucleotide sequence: TGTGCCAGCAGCCCGAAAGCGCGTAAGCAGTACTTC. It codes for CASSPKARKQYF.

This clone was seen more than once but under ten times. CDR3 residues: CASSPLTASGPLEQFF. CDR3 in DNA: TGTGCCAGCAGTCCCCTTACGGCTAGCGGACCCCTTGAGCAGTTCTTC. The chain carries TRBV2 and TRBJ2-1, with 7 bases aligning to TRBD2. Germline-derived CDR1 and CDR2 are SNHLY and FYNNEI. The length of the CDR3 is 16 residues. V lost 5 bases to trimming and J lost 9 bases; unmatched junction nucleotides: 16.

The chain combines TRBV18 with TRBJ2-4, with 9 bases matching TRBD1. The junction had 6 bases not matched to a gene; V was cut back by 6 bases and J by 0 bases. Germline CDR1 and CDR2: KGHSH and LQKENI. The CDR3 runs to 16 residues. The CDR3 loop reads CASSPGTGKAKNIQYF. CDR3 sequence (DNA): TGTGCCAGCTCTCCCGGGACAGGGAAAGCCAAAAACATTCAGTACTTC.

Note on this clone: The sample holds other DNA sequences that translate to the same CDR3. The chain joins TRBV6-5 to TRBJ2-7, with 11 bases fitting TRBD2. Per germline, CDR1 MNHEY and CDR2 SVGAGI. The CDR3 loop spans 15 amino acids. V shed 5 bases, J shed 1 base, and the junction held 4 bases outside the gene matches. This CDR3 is CASSKLAGGSYEQYF. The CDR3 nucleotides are TGTGCCAGCAGTAAGCTAGCGGGAGGTTCCTACGAGCAGTACTTC.

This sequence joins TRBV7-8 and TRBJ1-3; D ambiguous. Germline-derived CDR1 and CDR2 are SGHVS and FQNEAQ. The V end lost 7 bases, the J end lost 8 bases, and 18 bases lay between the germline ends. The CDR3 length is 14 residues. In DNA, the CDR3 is TGTGCCAGCACCGGAAGGGTTACGAGGGACACCATATATTTT. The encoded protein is CASTGRVTRDTIYF.

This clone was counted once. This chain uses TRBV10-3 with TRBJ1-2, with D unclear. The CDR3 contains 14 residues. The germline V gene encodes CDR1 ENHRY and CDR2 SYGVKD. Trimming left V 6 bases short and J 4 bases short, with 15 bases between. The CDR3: CAISLGLFSYGYTF. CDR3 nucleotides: TGTGCCATCAGCCTAGGACTTTTCTCCTATGGCTACACCTTC.

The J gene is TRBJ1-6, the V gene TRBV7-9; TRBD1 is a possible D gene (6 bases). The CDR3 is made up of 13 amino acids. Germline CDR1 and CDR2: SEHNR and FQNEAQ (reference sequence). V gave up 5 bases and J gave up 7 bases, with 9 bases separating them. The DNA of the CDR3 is TGTGCCAGCAGCCGGGACATAAATTCACCCCTCCACTTT. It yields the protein CASSRDINSPLHF.

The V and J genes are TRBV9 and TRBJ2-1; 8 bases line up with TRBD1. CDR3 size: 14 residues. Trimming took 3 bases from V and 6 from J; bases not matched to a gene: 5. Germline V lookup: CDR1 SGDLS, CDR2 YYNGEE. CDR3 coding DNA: TGTGCCAGCAGCGGAGGACAGGGTTCCAATGAGCAGTTCTTC. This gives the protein CASSGGQGSNEQFF.

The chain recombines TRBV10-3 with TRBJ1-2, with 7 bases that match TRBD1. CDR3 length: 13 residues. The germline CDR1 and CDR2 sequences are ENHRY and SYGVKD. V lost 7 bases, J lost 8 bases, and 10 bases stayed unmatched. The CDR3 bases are TGTGCCATCAACGTTGGGCAGGGGGGAGGCTACACCTTC. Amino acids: CAINVGQGGGYTF.

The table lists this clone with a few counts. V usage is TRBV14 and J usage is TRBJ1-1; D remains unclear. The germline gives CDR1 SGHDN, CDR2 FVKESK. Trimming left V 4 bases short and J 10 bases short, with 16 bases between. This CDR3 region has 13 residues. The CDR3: CASSLSLGSRAFF. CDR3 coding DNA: TGTGCCAGCAGCCTATCCTTGGGGAGCCGAGCTTTCTTT.

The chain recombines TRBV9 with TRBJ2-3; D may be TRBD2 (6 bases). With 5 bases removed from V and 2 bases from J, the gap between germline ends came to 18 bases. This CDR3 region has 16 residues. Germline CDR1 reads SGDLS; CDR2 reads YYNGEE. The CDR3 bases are TGTGCCAGCAGGCCCCAGGAGGGCGGGTTCACAGATACGCAGTATTTT. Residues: CASRPQEGGFTDTQYF.

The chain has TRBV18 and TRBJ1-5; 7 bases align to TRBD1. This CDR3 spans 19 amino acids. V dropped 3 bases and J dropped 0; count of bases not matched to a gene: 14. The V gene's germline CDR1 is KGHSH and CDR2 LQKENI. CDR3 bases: TGTGCCAGCTCACCTTCGGTGCCCCGGACAGGAGATAGCAATCAGCCCCAGCATTTT. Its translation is CASSPSVPRTGDSNQPQHF.

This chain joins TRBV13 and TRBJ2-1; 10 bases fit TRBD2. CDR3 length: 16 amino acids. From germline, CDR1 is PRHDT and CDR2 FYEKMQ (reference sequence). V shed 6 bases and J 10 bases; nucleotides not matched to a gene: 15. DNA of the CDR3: TGTGCCAGCAGGAGTCAGCGGGAGGGCCGCTCAGGGGAGCAGTTCTTC. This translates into CASRSQREGRSGEQFF.

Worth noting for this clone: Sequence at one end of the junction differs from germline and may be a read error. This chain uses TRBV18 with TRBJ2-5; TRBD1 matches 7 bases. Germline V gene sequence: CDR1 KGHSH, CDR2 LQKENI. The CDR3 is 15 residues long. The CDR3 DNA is TGTGCCAGCGAGGACAGGAAGCAAGGTCAAGAAACCCAGTACTTC. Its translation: CASEDRKQGQETQYF.

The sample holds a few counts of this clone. The CDR3 nucleotides are TGTGCCAGCAGCGGAAGGAAAAAAGACAGGGACGGAAACACCATATATTTT. This sequence encodes CASSGRKKDRDGNTIYF. The gene calls are TRBV9 and TRBJ1-3; TRBD1 matches at 7 bases. The CDR3 extends over 17 amino acids. Germline V gives CDR1 SGDLS, CDR2 YYNGEE. V lost 3 bases to trimming and J lost 4 bases; unmatched junction nucleotides: 13.

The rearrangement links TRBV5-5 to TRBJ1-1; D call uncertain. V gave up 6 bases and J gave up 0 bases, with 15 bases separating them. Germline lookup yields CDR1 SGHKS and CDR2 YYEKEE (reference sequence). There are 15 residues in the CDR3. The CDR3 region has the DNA TGTGCCAGCATCAACCAGTGGCAGATGAACACTGAAGCTTTCTTT. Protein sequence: CASINQWQMNTEAFF.

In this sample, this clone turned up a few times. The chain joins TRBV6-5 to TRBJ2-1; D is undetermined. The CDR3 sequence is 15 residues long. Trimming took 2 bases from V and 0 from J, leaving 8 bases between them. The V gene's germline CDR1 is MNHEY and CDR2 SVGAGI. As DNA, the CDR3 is TGTGCCAGCAGTTACACGAGGCCCTCCTACAATGAGCAGTTCTTC. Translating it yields CASSYTRPSYNEQFF.

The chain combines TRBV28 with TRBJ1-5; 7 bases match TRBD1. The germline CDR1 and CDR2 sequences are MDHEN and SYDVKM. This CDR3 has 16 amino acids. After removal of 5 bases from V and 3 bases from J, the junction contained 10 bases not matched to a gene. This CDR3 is CASSPAHRGLNQPQHF. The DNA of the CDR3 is TGTGCCAGCAGTCCCGCCCACAGGGGCCTCAATCAGCCCCAGCATTTT.